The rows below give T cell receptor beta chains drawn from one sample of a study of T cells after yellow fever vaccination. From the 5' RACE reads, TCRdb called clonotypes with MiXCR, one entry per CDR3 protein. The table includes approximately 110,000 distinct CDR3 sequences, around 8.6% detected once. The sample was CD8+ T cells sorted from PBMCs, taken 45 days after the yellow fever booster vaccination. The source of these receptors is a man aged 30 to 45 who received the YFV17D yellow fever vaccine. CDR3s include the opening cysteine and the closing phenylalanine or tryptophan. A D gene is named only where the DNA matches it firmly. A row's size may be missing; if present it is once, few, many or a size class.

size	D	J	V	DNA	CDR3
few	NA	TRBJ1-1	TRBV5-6	TGTGCCAGCAGCTTTGAGGACACTGAAGCTTTCTTT	CASSFEDTEAFF
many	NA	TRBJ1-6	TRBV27	TGTGCCAGCAGTGGGTATAATTCACCCCTCCACTTT	CASSGYNSPLHF
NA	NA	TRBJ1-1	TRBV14	TGTGCCAGCAGGGGCCCCATGAACACTGAAGCTTTCTTT	CASRGPMNTEAFF
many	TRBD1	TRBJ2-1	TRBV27	TGTGCCAGCAGTAAACAGGGGTATGAGCAGTTCTTC	CASSKQGYEQFF
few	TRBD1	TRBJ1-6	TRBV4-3	TGCGCCAGCAGCCAAGAGCTCGACAGGGGAGTCTTATCACCCCTCCACTTT	CASSQELDRGVLSPLHF
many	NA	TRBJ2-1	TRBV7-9	TGTGCCAGCAGCAAACAGGGTTGGGAGCAGTTCTTC	CASSKQGWEQFF
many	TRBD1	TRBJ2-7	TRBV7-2	TGTGCCAGCACCCCCGGGACAGTAACCTACGAGCAGTACTTC	CASTPGTVTYEQYF
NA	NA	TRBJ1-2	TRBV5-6	TGTGCCAGCAGCTCGGGCAAGGACTATGGCTACACCTTC	CASSSGKDYGYTF
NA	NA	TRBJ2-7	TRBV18	TGTGCCAGCTCACCGGAAGGATCCTACGAGCAGTACTTC	CASSPEGSYEQYF
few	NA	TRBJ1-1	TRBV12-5	TGTGCTAGTGGTTTGAGCGGGATCGGAGTCACTGAAGCTTTCTTT	CASGLSGIGVTEAFF
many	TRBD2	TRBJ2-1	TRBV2	TGTGCCAGCAGTTCGACTAGCGGGAGGGCTGAGCAGTTCTTC	CASSSTSGRAEQFF
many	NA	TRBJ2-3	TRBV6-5	TGTGCCAGCAGTACTGCCCCAGGGACAGATACGCAGTATTTT	CASSTAPGTDTQYF
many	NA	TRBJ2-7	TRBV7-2	TGTGCCAGCAGCTCCACCCCGGGGGACTGGTACGAGCAGTACTTC	CASSSTPGDWYEQYF
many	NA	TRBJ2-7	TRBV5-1	TGCGCCAGCAGCTTGGGGCAGGGAAAAGGGTACGAGCAGTACTTC	CASSLGQGKGYEQYF
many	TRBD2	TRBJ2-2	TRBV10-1	TGCGCCAGCGATAGCGGGACCGGGGAGCTGTTTTTT	CASDSGTGELFF
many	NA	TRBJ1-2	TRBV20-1	TGCAGTGCTAGTAAGAGTCTGGACCGTTATGGCTACACCTTC	CSASKSLDRYGYTF
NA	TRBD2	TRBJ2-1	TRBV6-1	TGTGCCAGCAGCCATCGTCCGGGACTAGCGGGAGTGTTAAATGAGCAGTTCTTC	CASSHRPGLAGVLNEQFF
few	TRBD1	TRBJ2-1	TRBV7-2	TGTGCCAGCAGCTTATTCGAGACAGGGGTTGCCTACAATGAGCAGTTCTTC	CASSLFETGVAYNEQFF
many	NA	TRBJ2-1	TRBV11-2	TGTGCCAGCAGTCCCTCCGGTGAGCAGTTCTTC	CASSPSGEQFF
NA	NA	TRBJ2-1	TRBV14	TGTGCCAGCAGCCAAGCGGTCAGCTACAATGAGCAGTTCTTC	CASSQAVSYNEQFF
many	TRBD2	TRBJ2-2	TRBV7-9	TGTGCCAGCAGCTCCGGGACTAGCGTTACCGGGGAGCTGTTTTTT	CASSSGTSVTGELFF
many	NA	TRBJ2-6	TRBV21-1	TGTGCCAGCAGCAAAGGGCGAGGACAGAGCTCTGGGGCCAACGTCCTGACTTTC	CASSKGRGQSSGANVLTF
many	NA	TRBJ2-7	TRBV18	TGTGCCAGCTCAGGGGACTACGAGCAGTACTTC	CASSGDYEQYF
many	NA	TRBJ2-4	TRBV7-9	TGTGCCAGCAGCCCAGGGGCCGGGGCCGTGAACATTCAGTACTTC	CASSPGAGAVNIQYF
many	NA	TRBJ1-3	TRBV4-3	TGCGCCAGCAGCCCCCTTTTAAGTGACTCTGGAAACACCATATATTTT	CASSPLLSDSGNTIYF
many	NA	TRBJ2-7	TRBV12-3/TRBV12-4	TGTGCCAGCAGTTTTGACGAGCAGTACTTC	CASSFDEQYF
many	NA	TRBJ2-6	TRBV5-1	TGCGCCAGCAGCTTTGGGGTTAGCTCTGGGGCCAACGTCCTGACTTTC	CASSFGVSSGANVLTF
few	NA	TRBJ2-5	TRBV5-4	TGTGCCAGCAGCTTGGCCGAGTCAGCTCAAGAGACCCAGTACTTC	CASSLAESAQETQYF
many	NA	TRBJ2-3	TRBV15	TGTGCCACCAGCGGAGACATAGATACGCAGTATTTT	CATSGDIDTQYF
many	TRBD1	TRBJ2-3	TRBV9	TGTGCCAGCAGCGGCCCGGGACAGGGGATCGCAGATACGCAGTATTTT	CASSGPGQGIADTQYF
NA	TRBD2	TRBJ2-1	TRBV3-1	TGTGCCTCCTCCCAAGATCCCCTAGCGGGAGCATACAATGAGCAGTTCTTC	CASSQDPLAGAYNEQFF